The text below deals with one TCR beta chain. Its target is unknown. A junction boundary mismatches the germline segment, possibly from a read error. The template, approximately 500 ng total RNA, yielded TCR beta cDNA made with a constant-region primer. Researchers made the TCR beta libraries by running three nested multiplex PCR rounds with slightly modified ARM-PCR. Amplification in the first two PCR rounds was performed using TRBV1-TRBV30 forward primers and a C-beta reverse primer for approximately 10 cycles each. From the multiplex PCR reads, TCRdb called clonotypes with MiXCR, one entry per CDR3 protein. The sample lists more than 150,000 distinct CDR3 sequences, about 55% occurring once. This sample was taken from a study of tumor-infiltrating lymphocytes in primary liver carcinoma. Overall study findings and caveats: Significantly larger top-250-clone fractions were found in tumors than in blood (p = 0.039). Tumor-adjacent and tumor-blood pairs overlapped less than tumor region pairs did.

Unsorted whole blood yielded the blood RNA, and germline DNA was also extracted. There are 16 residues in the CDR3. Germline CDR1 is MGHRA and CDR2 is YSYEKL. The sequencing input was peripheral blood. The clonotype originates from a man between 35 and 55 years old with primary liver carcinoma and hepatitis B virus infection. The chain has TRBV4-1 and TRBJ2-3; D might be TRBD2 (6 bases). CDR3 nucleotide sequence: TGCGCCAGCAGCCAAGGTCGGCGCGGGACCACAGATATGCAGTATTTT. Translating gives CASSQGRRGTTDMQYF.